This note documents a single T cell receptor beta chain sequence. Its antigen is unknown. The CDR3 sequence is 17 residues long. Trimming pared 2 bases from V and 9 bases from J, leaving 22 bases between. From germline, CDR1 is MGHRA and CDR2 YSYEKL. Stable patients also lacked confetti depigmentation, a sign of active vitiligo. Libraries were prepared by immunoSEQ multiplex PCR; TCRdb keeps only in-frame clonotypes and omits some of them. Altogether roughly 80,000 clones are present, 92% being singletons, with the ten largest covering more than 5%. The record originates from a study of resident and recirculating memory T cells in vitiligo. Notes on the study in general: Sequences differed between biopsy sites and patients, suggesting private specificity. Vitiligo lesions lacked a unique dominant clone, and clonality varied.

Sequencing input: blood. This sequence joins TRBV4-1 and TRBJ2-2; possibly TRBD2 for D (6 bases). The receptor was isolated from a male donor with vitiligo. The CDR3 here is CASSQWELGTPLRELFF. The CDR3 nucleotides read TGCGCCAGCAGCCAATGGGAACTTGGGACTCCCCTCCGGGAGCTGTTTTTT.